In this sample, the clone carrying this TCR beta chain turned up a few times. Its antigen remains unidentified. This specimen comes from a study of blood T cells in healthy people across ages. In each sample, at least 7 million PBMCs were isolated. The authors ran a second PCR of 7 to 11 cycles using a sample-barcoded 5' primer and a J-beta primer mix. Every single cDNA molecule received a tag from a template-switch adaptor with 12 random nucleotides. TCRdb reprocessed the 5' RACE reads via MiXCR and lists one record per CDR3 protein. The sample yields hundreds of thousands of distinct CDR3 sequences, 49% seen once. Whole-study results and caveats: Age showed a roughly linear inverse relationship with TCR beta diversity per million T cells.

This clonotype was obtained from a woman aged 55-75 years in good health. Sample: blood.

The CDR3 region is CASSFGTRGQGSYEQYF. The DNA for the CDR3 is TGTGCCAGCAGTTTCGGAACTCGGGGACAGGGGTCCTACGAGCAGTACTTC. The chain recombines TRBV12-3 or TRBV12-4 with TRBJ2-7, with 10 bases identical to TRBD1. J was trimmed by 1 base and V by 3 bases; bases with no gene match: 9. CDR3 length: 17 residues.